Detailed here is one TCR beta chain. TCRdb's copy holds only in-frame clones and misses some; the assay was immunoSEQ multiplex PCR. Of 180,000 or so clones in the sample, around 85% are singletons; the top ten hold more than 8%. The CDR3 runs to 16 residues. V gave up 0 bases and J gave up 2 bases, with 13 bases separating them. CDR1 MNHEY and CDR2 SVGAGI come from the germline V gene. The data belong to a study of blood T cell repertoires in COVID-19. The TCR comes from an elderly woman with acute or convalescent COVID-19. The chain links TRBV6-5 to TRBJ1-2; D call uncertain. Material for sequencing was peripheral blood. The CDR3 region is CASSYSIAPPNYGYTF. The CDR3 DNA is TGTGCCAGCAGTTACTCGATAGCCCCACCGAACTATGGCTACACCTTC.